The present entry profiles one TCR beta chain with its context. The target antigen is unknown. The sample comes from a study of a mutant IDH1 vaccine in newly diagnosed glioma. Overall study: Vaccines were first given 4-6 weeks after radiotherapy alone, or with temozolomide cycles.

Using immunoSEQ multiplex PCR, the repertoire was profiled, and TCRdb retains in-frame clones only, with some absent. The table has about 36,000 clones, 80% seen once. This CDR3 has 14 amino acids. From germline, CDR1 is SGHVS and CDR2 FQNEAQ. V was clipped by 5 bases and J by 4 bases, with 14 bases between them. Stated time point: week 11, during vaccination. Every vaccination contained 300 ug of the mutant IDH1 20-mer peptide and was paired with topical imiquimod. Sequenced material: peripheral blood mononuclear cells (PBMCs), taken from a glioma patient whose treatment included an IDH1 peptide vaccine. This clonotype originated in a woman aged 25-40 years with glioma. Some clones in this sample may be carry-over from other donors' samples. V usage is TRBV7-8 and J usage is TRBJ1-2; the D is unclear. This CDR3 is CASSGRAFIYGYTF. CDR3 sequence (DNA): TGTGCCAGCAGCGGACGGGCCTTTATCTATGGCTACACCTTC.